Below are 2 T cell receptor beta chains sequenced from a single sample in a study of blood T cells in healthy people across ages. Through a sample-barcoded 5' primer and a J-beta primer mix, a second PCR was run for 7 to 11 cycles. Each CDR3 protein gets one entry after TCRdb re-called the 5' RACE reads with MiXCR. Seen here are about 640,000 distinct CDR3 sequences, 45% to 65% observed once, and the top ten hold over 30%. The sample consisted of blood. These receptors were obtained from a man aged 55 to 70 in good health.

This chain joins TRBV30 and TRBJ2-1; possible D gene TRBD2, 6 bases. The CDR3 extends over 12 amino acids. The V gene's germline CDR1 is GTSNPN and CDR2 SVGIG (reference sequence). V lost 2 bases and J 6 bases, leaving 8 bases between the germline ends. The CDR3 region has the DNA TGTGCCTGGAGTATCGGGGGCAATGAGCAGTTCTTC. Its translation: CAWSIGGNEQFF.

The J gene is TRBJ2-3, the V gene TRBV29-1, with a weak D call TRBD1 (6 bases). The germline gives CDR1 SQVTM, CDR2 ANQGSEA. The CDR3 runs 12 residues. V dropped 3 bases and J dropped 5 bases, with 9 bases sitting between them. CDR3 amino acids: CSVDQQGDTQYF. The CDR3 region has the DNA TGCAGCGTTGATCAACAGGGAGATACGCAGTATTTT.